This passage covers 5 T cell receptor beta chains from one sample sequenced in a study of cytomegalovirus exposure and HLA in healthy donors. Amplification used 60 Vbeta primers and 13 Jbeta primers. Clones were sequenced by immunoSEQ multiplex PCR, and TCRdb holds only the in-frame ones, with some missing. The data show about 130,000 clones, around 73% seen once. Sample: PBMCs. These receptors were taken from a human donor in good health.

The gene calls are TRBV28 and TRBJ1-2; the D gene is possibly TRBD1 (5 bases). This CDR3 contains 13 residues. Germline V gene lookup returns CDR1 MDHEN and CDR2 SYDVKM. Deletions cut 5 bases from V and 1 base from J, with 8 bases between. The CDR3 nucleotides are TGTGCCAGCAGTCATGACAGTAACTATGGCTACACCTTC. This translates into CASSHDSNYGYTF.

The chain joins TRBV27 to TRBJ2-3; 7 bases are a match to TRBD2. Germline CDR1 MNHEY, CDR2 SMNVEV (reference sequence). V trimming: 5 bases; J trimming: 1 base; junction bases outside the gene matches: 9. The CDR3 is made up of 16 amino acids. The CDR3 nucleotides are TGTGCCAGCAGTAGTAGGTCGAGCGGGGGCACAGATACGCAGTATTTT. As protein: CASSSRSSGGTDTQYF.

This clone has just one count. The chain links TRBV7-9 to TRBJ1-2, with TRBD1 matching 7 bases. V lost 5 bases and J lost 6; bases outside the gene matches: 9. Germline values: CDR1 SEHNR, CDR2 FQNEAQ (reference sequence). The CDR3 has 14 amino acids. CDR3: CASSLSDRRNGYTF. CDR3 DNA: TGTGCCAGCAGCCTATCGGACAGGCGGAATGGCTACACCTTC.

This rearrangement joins TRBV5-1 to TRBJ2-1; D perhaps matches TRBD1 (5 bases). Trimming removed 0 bases at V and 1 base at J, with 8 bases between. This CDR3 spans 15 amino acids. The germline CDR1 and CDR2 sequences are SGHRS and YFSETQ. CDR3 sequence reads: CASSLGQGSYNEQFF. As DNA, the CDR3 is TGCGCCAGCAGCTTGGGGCAGGGTTCCTACAATGAGCAGTTCTTC.

In nucleotides, the CDR3 is TGTGCCAGCAGTCTCCTAGCGGGGGGAGAGACCCAGTACTTC. This encodes CASSLLAGGETQYF. The chain carries TRBV6-5 and TRBJ2-5, with 11 bases lining up with TRBD2. Germline lookup yields CDR1 MNHEY and CDR2 SVGAGI. The CDR3 contains 14 residues. With 5 bases clipped from V and 4 bases from J, the junction kept 3 bases outside the gene matches.